This is a list of T cell receptor beta chains from one sample in a study of blood T cell repertoires in COVID-19. The assay was immunoSEQ multiplex PCR, and TCRdb's table has in-frame clones only and misses some. The data show about 56,000 clones, less than 90% seen once. Sequences were obtained from peripheral blood. All receptors come from a man aged 55 to 70 with COVID-19, enrolled during active disease. The CDR3 runs from the conserved cysteine through the conserved F or W. D genes are given only for firm matches. Size is stated for part of the rows, as once, few or many counts, or as a class when the clone is expanded.

clone size	D gene	V gene	J gene	CDR3 DNA	CDR3 protein
.	TRBD1	TRBV3-1/TRBV3-2	TRBJ1-4	TGTGCCAGCAGCCAGGGACAGAATGAAAAACTGTTTTTT	CASSQGQNEKLFF
.	TRBD1	TRBV5-1	TRBJ2-7	TGCGCCAGCAGCTTGGACGGGACAGGGCCCTACGAGCAGTACTTC	CASSLDGTGPYEQYF
.	.	TRBV19	TRBJ1-1	TGTGCCAGTAGTATATGGGAGCGGGGAGAAGCTTTCTTT	CASSIWERGEAFF
.	.	TRBV24-1	TRBJ1-1	TGTGCCACCAGCAGACTGGGTAGCACTGAAGCTTTCTTT	CATSRLGSTEAFF
.	.	TRBV7-2	TRBJ2-1	TGTGCCAGCAGCCCCCCAGGACTACCGAGTCATTTCTTC	CASSPPGLPSHFF
.	TRBD2	TRBV9	TRBJ2-1	TGTGCCAGCAGCGTGACTAGCGGAACCTACAATGAGCAGTTCTTC	CASSVTSGTYNEQFF
once	TRBD1	TRBV3-1/TRBV3-2	TRBJ1-1	TGTGCCAGCAGCCCCCACGGACAGGGAGTGGGTTTTGCTTTCTTT	CASSPHGQGVGFAFF
.	TRBD1	TRBV10-1	TRBJ1-3	TGCGCCAGCAGCATGACAGGGGCTATATCGTACACCATATATTTT	CASSMTGAISYTIYF
.	.	TRBV6-4	TRBJ2-7	TGTGCCAGCAGTGCTGAAAGGGGATACGAGCAGTACTTC	CASSAERGYEQYF
.	.	TRBV2	TRBJ2-7	TGTGCCAGCAGTGAGGGTCCTGTTAGCGCCGAGCAGTACTTC	CASSEGPVSAEQYF
few	TRBD1	TRBV18	TRBJ1-1	TGTGCCAGCTCACCATCAGGGGGAGATACTGAAGCTTTCTTT	CASSPSGGDTEAFF
.	TRBD1	TRBV19	TRBJ1-2	TGTGCCAGTAGTTTTGAACAGGGGGTCGGAGGCTACACCTTC	CASSFEQGVGGYTF
.	.	TRBV19	TRBJ1-2	TGTGCCAGTAGTATTCAAGGACAGAGCTATGGCTACACCTTC	CASSIQGQSYGYTF
once	.	TRBV24-1	TRBJ2-5	TGTGCCACCAGTGATATCCAGGACCGAGGGGAGACCCAGTACTTC	CATSDIQDRGETQYF
.	TRBD1	TRBV5-1	TRBJ1-5	TGCGCCAGCAGCCCAGAACCGGGACAGGTATCTGGTCCGCCCCAGCATTTT	CASSPEPGQVSGPPQHF
few	TRBD1	TRBV10-3	TRBJ1-2	TGTGCCATCAGCAGGGACAGGGTAGACTATGGCTACACCTTC	CAISRDRVDYGYTF
.	.	TRBV24-1	TRBJ2-5	TGTGCCACCAGTGTGTACTCGGCGGGCAGCCAAGAGACCCAGTACTTC	CATSVYSAGSQETQYF
.	TRBD1	TRBV3-1/TRBV3-2	TRBJ1-1	TGTGCCAGCTCCCCGGGGCAGGGGGCTTTCACTGAAGCTTTCTTT	CASSPGQGAFTEAFF
.	.	TRBV29-1	TRBJ1-1	TGCAGCGTTGATGGGGGCGGCAGGGCGGGCAGTAGAACTGAAGCTTTCTTT	CSVDGGGRAGSRTEAFF
.	.	TRBV19	TRBJ1-5	TGTGCCAGTAGTATAGATGGTGGAGGGATTAGCAATCAGCCCCAGCATTTT	CASSIDGGGISNQPQHF
.	.	TRBV4-2	TRBJ1-6	TGTGCCAGCAGCCAAGATTACGGGAATAATTCACCCCTCCACTTT	CASSQDYGNNSPLHF
.	TRBD2	TRBV4-1	TRBJ2-7	TGCGCCAGCAGCCAGGCCCTAGCGGGAGGGAACGAGCAGTACTTC	CASSQALAGGNEQYF